These 13 T cell receptor beta chains were all obtained from the same sample, sequenced in a study of T cells of healthy individuals. TCRdb reprocessed the 5' RACE reads via MiXCR and lists one record per CDR3 protein. The sample includes some 69,000 distinct CDR3 sequences, 15% to 20% of them seen just once. The source is a human donor in good health.

The chain combines TRBV2 with TRBJ2-7, with 14 bases aligning to TRBD2. J gave up 6 bases and V 2 bases, and 9 bases lay outside the gene matches. The CDR3 contains 17 residues. CDR1 is SNHLY and CDR2 is FYNNEI in the germline V gene. CDR3 amino acids: CASSELRLAGGRGEQYF. CDR3 in DNA: TGTGCCAGCAGTGAATTGAGACTAGCGGGGGGGCGCGGCGAGCAGTACTTC. Filled out from reference TRBV2 and TRBJ2-7, the complete variable domain reads EPEVTQTPSHQVTQMGQEVILRCVPISNHLYFYWYRQILGQKVEFLVSFYNNEISEKSEIFDDQFSVERPDGSNFTLKIRSTKLEDSAMYFCASSELRLAGGRGEQYFGPGTRLTVT.

This clonotype was seen a handful of times. The rearrangement links TRBV5-1 to TRBJ2-1, with D hard to call. This CDR3 spans 13 amino acids. Germline CDR1 and CDR2: SGHRS and YFSETQ. The V end lost 2 bases, the J end lost 4 bases, and 7 bases lay between the germline ends. The CDR3 DNA sequence: TGCGCCAGCAGCTTCAGAGAATACAATGAGCAGTTCTTC. Amino acids: CASSFREYNEQFF.

The chain combines TRBV5-1 with TRBJ1-3, with D possibly matching TRBD1 (5 bases). This CDR3 spans 16 amino acids. V was cut by 0 bases and J by 0 bases, with 10 bases left in between. Germline V gene lookup returns CDR1 SGHRS and CDR2 YFSETQ. In nucleotides, the CDR3 is TGCGCCAGCAGCTTGGAAGGGACGGTCTCTGGAAACACCATATATTTT. Translation: CASSLEGTVSGNTIYF.

V and J are TRBV7-2 and TRBJ1-4; 8 bases line up with TRBD1. After removal of 5 bases from V and 8 bases from J, the junction contained 7 bases not matched to a gene. There are 14 residues in the CDR3. Germline CDR1 is SGHTA and CDR2 is FQGNSA. The chain's CDR3 is CASSPTGVSEKLFF. CDR3 DNA sequence: TGTGCCAGCAGCCCGACAGGGGTGAGCGAAAAACTGTTTTTT.

This clonotype was counted many times. The chain carries TRBV12-3 or TRBV12-4 and TRBJ2-3; 8 bases align to TRBD1. The CDR3 extends over 15 amino acids. Trimming at V came to 6 bases and at J to 1 base, leaving 6 bases not matched to a gene. The DNA of the CDR3 is TGTGCCAGCAGCCACAGGGGGTTCGGCACAGATACGCAGTATTTT. This codes for CASSHRGFGTDTQYF.

This clonotype was seen a few times. The chain links TRBV9 to TRBJ1-6, with TRBD1 matching 7 bases. The germline CDR1 and CDR2 sequences are SGDLS and YYNGEE. The J segment lost 5 bases and the V segment lost 3 bases, leaving 11 bases of the junction unmatched. This CDR3 is built from 17 residues. The CDR3 sequence is CASSAPARTGNNSPLHF. The CDR3 nucleotides are TGTGCCAGCAGCGCCCCGGCCCGGACAGGAAATAATTCACCCCTCCACTTT.

This clonotype was seen repeatedly, ten times or more. DNA for the CDR3: TGTGCCAGCAGTTACTCGACCGGGGGTAGGAATCAGCCCCAGCATTTT. Its protein product is CASSYSTGGRNQPQHF. The chain links TRBV6-2 or TRBV6-3 to TRBJ1-5; a possible D gene is TRBD1 (5 bases). The germline V gene encodes CDR1 MNHEY and CDR2 SVGEGT. Trimming pared 0 bases from V and 4 bases from J, leaving 13 bases between. The CDR3 runs 16 residues.

This chain joins TRBV13 and TRBJ1-1; no definite D call. V lost 3 bases, J lost 0 bases, and 5 bases lay in between. Germline loops: CDR1 PRHDT, CDR2 FYEKMQ (reference sequence). CDR3 size: 13 residues. The CDR3 DNA is TGTGCCAGCAGCTTCAACCTGAACACTGAAGCTTTCTTT. Its protein is CASSFNLNTEAFF. The full variable domain, rest sourced from reference TRBV13 and TRBJ1-1, is AAGVIQSPRHLIKEKRETATLKCYPIPRHDTVYWYQQGPGQDPQFLISFYEKMQSDKGSIPDRFSAQQFSDYHSELNMSSLELGDSALYFCASSFNLNTEAFFGQGTRLTVV.

This clonotype was recorded a few times. This chain links TRBV6-1 with TRBJ2-7; 7 bases are shared with TRBD1. J was trimmed by 2 bases and V by 1 base; bases with no gene match: 5. The V gene's germline CDR1 is MNHNS and CDR2 SASEGT. The CDR3 is 15 amino acids. The CDR3 here is CASSEEWDSTYEQYF. In DNA form, the CDR3 reads TGTGCCAGCAGTGAAGAATGGGACAGTACCTACGAGCAGTACTTC.

This clonotype occurred a few times. CDR3 region: CASSQGTSGASYNEQFF. For the CDR3, the DNA is TGTGCCAGCAGCCAAGGGACTAGCGGGGCGTCCTACAATGAGCAGTTCTTC. V is TRBV3-1 and J is TRBJ2-1; 12 bases match TRBD2. The CDR3 extends over 17 amino acids. The junction had 2 bases not matched to a gene; V was cut back by 1 base and J by 1 base. CDR1 is LGHDT and CDR2 is YNNKEL in the germline V gene (reference sequence).

This clonotype was counted many times. The chain recombines TRBV24-1 with TRBJ2-1; no clear D. The germline V and J ends were trimmed by 0 bases and 5 bases, with 10 bases remaining between them. The CDR3 runs to 15 residues. Germline assignment: CDR1 KGHDR and CDR2 SFDVKD. The CDR3 nucleotides are TGTGCCACCAGTGATTTGCACCTACCCCACAATGAGCAGTTCTTC. Protein product: CATSDLHLPHNEQFF.

This clonotype has a handful of counts. The chain carries TRBV2 and TRBJ2-2; no clear D gene. Looked up from germline, CDR1 is SNHLY and CDR2 is FYNNEI. This CDR3 contains 11 residues. V lost 5 bases, J lost 5 bases, and 3 bases lay in between. The CDR3 DNA follows: TGTGCCAGCAGTCCAACCGGGGAGCTGTTTTTT. Its protein is CASSPTGELFF.

This clonotype has only a few counts. V usage is TRBV11-2 and J usage is TRBJ2-7; D is undetermined. Germline CDR1 and CDR2: SGHAT and FQNNGV. The CDR3 consists of 13 residues. Deletions cut 4 bases from V and 9 bases from J, with 16 bases between. The CDR3 loop reads CASSSVRRRRQYF. In nucleotides, the CDR3 is TGTGCCAGCAGCTCCGTTCGCCGACGTAGGCAGTACTTC.